Listed below are T cell receptor beta chains from one sample, sequenced in a study of OX40 agonist ivuxolimab in advanced cancers. Only in-frame clones appear in the TCRdb table, and some are missing; sequencing was by immunoSEQ multiplex PCR. There are tens of thousands of clones in the sample; 89% occur only once, and 10% to 12% lies in the top ten. The sequences come from CD4+ or CD8+ T cells sorted from blood, collected in a trial of the OX40 agonist ivuxolimab. The origin of the receptors is an adult with an advanced solid tumor such as melanoma, head and neck, liver or kidney cancer. CDR3s include the opening cysteine and the closing phenylalanine or tryptophan. The D gene is left open where the match is weak. The size of a clone is reported for some rows only, either as once, few or many, or as a class for expanded clones.

clone_size	j_call	d_call	v_call	cdr3_aa	cdr3_nt
.	TRBJ2-5	.	TRBV11-2	CASSSTRTQETQYF	TGTGCCAGCAGCTCAACAAGAACTCAAGAGACCCAGTACTTC
.	TRBJ2-1	.	TRBV14	CASSQRTWGDNEQFF	TGTGCCAGCAGCCAGAGAACCTGGGGGGACAATGAGCAGTTCTTC
.	TRBJ1-1	.	TRBV19	CASSIRGTEAFF	TGTGCCAGTAGTATTAGGGGCACTGAAGCTTTCTTT
.	TRBJ2-1	.	TRBV28	CASRVPGSYNEQFF	TGTGCCAGCAGGGTTCCCGGCTCCTACAATGAGCAGTTCTTC
once	TRBJ2-6	TRBD1	TRBV9	CASSPRDRGSSGANVLTF	TGTGCCAGCAGCCCCCGGGACAGGGGAAGCTCTGGGGCCAACGTCCTGACTTTC
.	TRBJ1-5	.	TRBV7-6	CASSLNEGGQPQHF	TGTGCCAGCAGCTTAAATGAGGGCGGTCAGCCCCAGCATTTT
.	TRBJ1-4	.	TRBV5-4	CASSFGASEKLFF	TGTGCCAGCAGCTTTGGGGCAAGTGAAAAACTGTTTTTT
few	TRBJ2-1	.	TRBV5-1	CASSPGPVGYNEQFF	TGCGCCAGCAGCCCGGGGCCGGTGGGCTACAATGAGCAGTTCTTC
.	TRBJ2-3	.	TRBV19	CASGLGVSTDTQYF	TGTGCCAGTGGACTGGGGGTTAGCACAGATACGCAGTATTTT
.	TRBJ1-1	TRBD1	TRBV7-9	CASSSGTGNTEAFF	TGTGCCAGCAGCTCCGGGACAGGGAACACTGAAGCTTTCTTT
.	TRBJ2-7	.	TRBV15	CATSQESLGSYEQYF	TGTGCCACCAGTCAAGAAAGTCTGGGATCCTACGAGCAGTACTTC
.	TRBJ2-1	.	TRBV7-9	CASSLRSYNEQFF	TGTGCCAGCAGCCTTCGCTCCTACAATGAGCAGTTCTTC
.	TRBJ1-6	.	TRBV7-2	CASSVLNSPLHF	TGTGCCAGCAGCGTTCTTAATTCACCCCTCCACTTT
.	TRBJ1-5	.	TRBV14	CASSPRGNQPQHF	TGTGCCAGCAGTCCACGGGGGAATCAGCCCCAGCATTTT
once	TRBJ2-3	TRBD2	TRBV10-1	CASSDSLAGGQDTQYF	TGCGCCAGCAGTGACTCCCTAGCGGGGGGCCAGGATACGCAGTATTTT
.	TRBJ2-1	.	TRBV5-1	CASSFSYNEQFF	TGCGCCAGCAGCTTTTCTTACAATGAGCAGTTCTTC
.	TRBJ2-3	TRBD2	TRBV5-4	CASSRGGYAGGPADTQYF	TGTGCCAGCAGCCGGGGGGGGTATGCGGGAGGGCCCGCAGATACGCAGTATTTT
.	TRBJ1-2	.	TRBV10-3	CASRRDPLYGYTF	TGTGCCAGCAGGCGGGACCCCCTCTATGGCTACACCTTC
.	TRBJ2-7	TRBD2	TRBV5-1	CASSLAGGIYYEQYF	TGCGCCAGCAGTTTAGCGGGGGGAATTTACTACGAGCAGTACTTC
.	TRBJ2-2	.	TRBV10-1	CASASTPGGTGELFF	TGCGCCAGCGCATCCACTCCCGGAGGCACCGGGGAGCTGTTTTTT
.	TRBJ2-7	.	TRBV5-5	CASSLSGARYEQYF	TGTGCCAGCAGCTTGTCGGGAGCCAGGTACGAGCAGTACTTC
.	TRBJ2-5	.	TRBV6-1	CASRQGREETQYF	TGTGCCAGCAGGCAGGGGAGAGAGGAGACCCAGTACTTC
.	TRBJ1-1	.	TRBV10-2	CASSVLSGGRVGTEAFF	TGCGCCAGCAGTGTGCTAAGTGGGGGGCGCGTTGGCACTGAAGCTTTCTTT
.	TRBJ2-1	TRBD1	TRBV6-5	CASSYQTGKTNNEQFF	TGTGCCAGCAGTTACCAGACAGGGAAAACCAACAATGAGCAGTTCTTC
few	TRBJ1-2	.	TRBV6-1	CASRPEQHHGYTF	TGTGCCAGCAGGCCGGAACAGCACCATGGCTACACCTTC
.	TRBJ1-1	TRBD1	TRBV5-1	CASSPRDRVLEAFF	TGCGCCAGCAGTCCCCGGGACAGGGTACTTGAAGCTTTCTTT
.	TRBJ2-1	.	TRBV29-1	CSVEVSGIRNEQFF	TGCAGCGTTGAGGTCTCAGGGATTCGGAATGAGCAGTTCTTC
.	TRBJ1-2	.	TRBV29-1	CSGVRDYGYTF	TGCAGCGGGGTTAGAGACTATGGCTACACCTTC
.	TRBJ1-1	.	TRBV11-2	CASSSVWNTEAFF	TGTGCCAGCAGCTCGGTGTGGAACACTGAAGCTTTCTTT
.	TRBJ2-3	TRBD2	TRBV28	CASSLGGRVTDTQYF	TGTGCCAGCAGTTTAGGCGGGAGGGTGACAGATACGCAGTATTTT
.	TRBJ1-3	.	TRBV7-2	CASSLRASSGNTIYF	TGTGCCAGCAGCTTACGGGCCTCCTCTGGAAACACCATATATTTT
once	TRBJ2-2	TRBD2	TRBV19	CASSIAGLENTGELFF	TGTGCCAGTAGTATAGCGGGACTAGAGAACACCGGGGAGCTGTTTTTT
.	TRBJ1-5	.	TRBV28	CASSLFRGLLNQPQHF	TGTGCCAGCAGTTTATTTAGGGGACTACTAAATCAGCCCCAGCATTTT
.	TRBJ1-3	.	TRBV6-6	CASSYTASGNTIYF	TGTGCCAGCAGTTACACGGCCTCTGGAAACACCATATATTTT
.	TRBJ2-3	.	TRBV6-5	CASSYPRHSTDTQYF	TGTGCCAGCAGTTACCCGAGACATTCCACAGATACGCAGTATTTT
few	TRBJ2-2	.	TRBV10-1	CASSQSPGGELFF	TGCGCCAGCAGTCAAAGCCCCGGCGGGGAGCTGTTTTTT
.	TRBJ2-1	TRBD2	TRBV9	CASSPLAGPYNEQFF	TGTGCCAGCAGCCCACTAGCGGGACCTTACAATGAGCAGTTCTTC
.	TRBJ1-2	.	TRBV4-1	CASSRTGVGPRGYTF	TGCGCCAGCAGCCGAACAGGAGTCGGCCCGCGGGGCTACACCTTC
.	TRBJ1-1	.	TRBV14	CASSQELGNTEAFF	TGTGCCAGCAGCCAGGAGTTGGGAAACACTGAAGCTTTCTTT
.	TRBJ1-1	.	TRBV19	CASSIAMRGTEAFF	TGTGCCAGTAGTATAGCCATGCGCGGGACTGAAGCTTTCTTT
.	TRBJ1-5	.	TRBV4-1	CASSRGGMHSNQPQHF	TGCGCCAGCAGCCGCGGCGGGATGCATAGCAATCAGCCCCAGCATTTT
.	TRBJ2-3	TRBD1	TRBV7-6	CASSTGQVGTDTQYF	TGTGCCAGCAGCACAGGACAGGTCGGCACAGATACGCAGTATTTT
once	TRBJ2-7	TRBD2	TRBV2	CASFLAGGGREQYF	TGTGCCAGCTTTCTAGCGGGGGGAGGGCGCGAGCAGTACTTC
.	TRBJ2-7	.	TRBV29-1	CSVGPPETQYEQYF	TGCAGCGTTGGGCCCCCGGAGACACAATACGAGCAGTACTTC
.	TRBJ1-5	.	TRBV2	CASSGGWTQHF	TGTGCCAGCAGCGGAGGGTGGACCCAGCATTTT